These 30 T cell receptor beta chains were all obtained from the same sample, sequenced in a study of blood T cell repertoires in COVID-19. Clones were read by immunoSEQ multiplex PCR, and TCRdb kept only the in-frame ones, dropping some. The sample includes around 500,000 clones, roughly 88% of them seen just once. The sample comprised PBMCs or T cells enriched from blood (not recorded which). These TCRs come from a woman in her 40s who had recovered from COVID-19.

This clone was seen a handful of times. J is TRBJ1-1 and V is TRBV5-1, with 8 bases fitting TRBD1. CDR1 SGHRS and CDR2 YFSETQ come from the germline V gene. There are 14 residues in the CDR3. J was trimmed by 3 bases and V by 0 bases; bases with no gene match: 1. The CDR3 sequence: CASSLDRGDTEAFF. For the CDR3, the DNA is TGCGCCAGCAGCTTGGACAGGGGGGACACTGAAGCTTTCTTT.

The V and J genes are TRBV3-1 (or the pseudogene TRBV3-2) and TRBJ2-1; D might be TRBD2 (6 bases). V was pared by 0 bases and J by 0 bases, with 12 bases between. CDR1 and CDR2 (germline): LGHDT, YNNKEL (reference sequence). The CDR3 extends over 17 amino acids. CDR3 loop: CASSQEFRERSYNEQFF. CDR3 in DNA: TGTGCCAGCAGCCAAGAATTCCGGGAGCGCTCCTACAATGAGCAGTTCTTC.

This clone occurred a few times. The chain employs TRBV6-1 and TRBJ1-3; 7 nucleotides agree with TRBD1. The CDR3 contains 17 residues. The germline V gene has CDR1 MNHNS and CDR2 SASEGT. V trimming: 2 bases; J trimming: 2 bases; junction bases outside the gene matches: 9. The CDR3 region is CASSESPDRLAGNTIYF. CDR3 in DNA: TGTGCCAGCAGTGAATCCCCGGACAGGTTGGCTGGAAACACCATATATTTT.

The chain recombines TRBV2 with TRBJ1-6, with D maybe TRBD1 (6 bases). V lost 2 bases and J 10 bases, leaving 12 bases between the germline ends. The length of the CDR3 is 14 residues. CDR1 SNHLY and CDR2 FYNNEI come from the germline V gene. The CDR3 coding sequence is TGTGCCAGCAGTGAACGACAGGTGGGGTCACCCCTCCACTTT. Translating it yields CASSERQVGSPLHF.

The chain links TRBV5-1 to TRBJ1-4; 7 bases match TRBD1. From germline, CDR1 is SGHRS and CDR2 YFSETQ. The CDR3 extends over 16 amino acids. Trimming removed 4 bases from V and 0 bases from J; junction bases left unmatched: 6. The CDR3 DNA follows: TGCGCCAGCAGCCGGACAGGAAAATCAACTAATGAAAAACTGTTTTTT. Translated: CASSRTGKSTNEKLFF.

The chain has TRBV7-9 and TRBJ1-2; unclear D gene. Per the germline V gene, CDR1 is SEHNR and CDR2 is FQNEAQ (reference sequence). Deletions cut 11 bases from V and 6 bases from J, with 19 bases between. The CDR3 is 13 amino acids. The chain's CDR3 is CAGGRGEGNGYTF. The CDR3 DNA is TGTGCCGGAGGACGGGGAGAGGGAAATGGCTACACCTTC.

The chain joins TRBV12-5 to TRBJ2-3; D ambiguous. Looked up from germline, CDR1 is LGHNT and CDR2 is FRNRAP. The CDR3 runs 12 residues. V lost 3 bases to trimming and J lost 3 bases, with 4 bases between them. This CDR3 is CASGFLTDTQYF. DNA for the CDR3: TGTGCTAGTGGTTTTCTAACAGATACGCAGTATTTT.

This chain joins TRBV10-3 and TRBJ2-2, with D possibly TRBD1 on 6 matching bases. The CDR3 length is 14 residues. CDR1 is ENHRY and CDR2 is SYGVKD in the germline V gene. CDR3 DNA: TGTGCGGCGGGTCGGGACAAGGAGACCGGGGAGCTGTTTTTT. Translating it yields CAAGRDKETGELFF.

This rearrangement joins TRBV6-2 or TRBV6-3 to TRBJ2-4; D is possibly TRBD1 (5 bases). Trimming removed 4 bases from V and 0 bases from J, with 13 bases in between. The germline gives CDR1 MNHEY, CDR2 SVGEGT. This CDR3 contains 16 residues. The chain's CDR3 is CASSSPTEIAKNIQYF. The CDR3 nucleotides read TGTGCCAGCAGTTCCCCGACAGAAATAGCCAAAAACATTCAGTACTTC.

J is TRBJ2-1 and V is TRBV7-6; 7 nucleotides match TRBD1. The CDR3 is 14 amino acids. Looked up from germline, CDR1 is SGHVS and CDR2 is FNYEAQ. V dropped 3 bases and J dropped 10; count of bases not matched to a gene: 9. In DNA, the CDR3 is TGTGCCAGCAGCTTTTCGACCGGGACAGCAGAGCAGTTCTTC. This sequence encodes CASSFSTGTAEQFF.

This clone was detected once. This chain connects TRBV20-1 to TRBJ2-2, with D possibly matching TRBD2 (5 bases). V lost 3 bases to trimming and J lost 8 bases, with 13 bases between them. The germline V gene encodes CDR1 DFQATT and CDR2 SNEGSKA (reference sequence). The CDR3 has 13 residues. CDR3 sequence reads: CSASRTVKGELFF. The CDR3 nucleotides are TGCAGTGCTAGTAGGACTGTTAAAGGGGAGCTGTTTTTT.

The gene calls are TRBV7-9 and TRBJ2-7; TRBD2 agrees at 13 bases. V shed 5 bases, J shed 2 bases, and the junction held 12 bases outside the gene matches. Germline CDR1 is SEHNR and CDR2 is FQNEAQ (reference sequence). CDR3 size: 18 residues. The CDR3 DNA reads TGTGCCAGCAGCCCGTCCGGGCCCACTAGCGGGAGGGCCTACGAGCAGTACTTC. This gives the protein CASSPSGPTSGRAYEQYF. The variable domain in full, completed from reference TRBV7-9 and TRBJ2-7, reads DTGVSQNPRHKITKRGQNVTFRCDPISEHNRLYWYRQTLGQGPEFLTYFQNEAQLEKSRLLSDRFSAERPKGSFSTLEIQRTEQGDSAMYLCASSPSGPTSGRAYEQYFGPGTRLTVT.

The chain employs TRBV28 and TRBJ1-1; 8 bases match TRBD1. Germline V CDR1 and CDR2: MDHEN, SYDVKM. The CDR3 runs to 15 residues. The junction had 6 bases not matched to a gene; V was cut back by 3 bases and J by 3 bases. CDR3 nucleotides: TGTGCCAGCAGTTTTGCAGGGGGCGCAGACACTGAAGCTTTCTTT. It translates to CASSFAGGADTEAFF.

This sequence joins TRBV7-2 and TRBJ2-3; possible D gene TRBD1, 6 bases. Germline CDR1 and CDR2: SGHTA and FQGNSA. This CDR3 is built from 18 residues. V lost 3 bases to trimming and J lost 2 bases, with 21 bases between them. CDR3 sequence: CASSFPAPGHELTDTQYF. CDR3 in DNA: TGTGCCAGCAGCTTCCCTGCCCCGGGACACGAACTCACAGATACGCAGTATTTT.

The chain has TRBV4-2 and TRBJ2-3; the match to TRBD1 covers 7 bases. This CDR3 has 19 amino acids. Germline trimming cut 0 bases from V and 1 base from J; bases unmatched to any gene: 13. Looked up from germline, CDR1 is LGHNA and CDR2 is YNFKEQ. The CDR3: CASSQDRPWDSPGTDTQYF. The DNA of the CDR3 is TGTGCCAGCAGCCAAGATAGGCCTTGGGACAGCCCAGGCACAGATACGCAGTATTTT.

The chain links TRBV19 to TRBJ2-7; 7 bases map to TRBD1. Trimming cost V 5 bases and J 3 bases; bases outside gene matches: 10. The germline V gene has CDR1 LNHDA and CDR2 SQIVND (reference sequence). The CDR3 is 15 residues long. The CDR3 sequence: CASSAGTEPYYEQYF. For the CDR3, the DNA is TGTGCCAGTAGTGCAGGGACAGAGCCCTACTACGAGCAGTACTTC.

The chain has TRBV19 and TRBJ1-3, with D possibly matching TRBD1 (5 bases). Germline CDR1 LNHDA, CDR2 SQIVND (reference sequence). There are 16 residues in the CDR3. The germline V and J ends were trimmed by 5 bases and 0 bases, with 14 bases remaining between them. The CDR3 region is CASSVGGGHSGNTIYF. As DNA, the CDR3 is TGTGCCAGTAGTGTGGGGGGAGGTCACTCTGGAAACACCATATATTTT.

The chain has TRBV12-3 or TRBV12-4 and TRBJ2-7; D gene uncertain. Trimming cost V 3 bases and J 3 bases, with 9 bases left between them. This CDR3 has 13 amino acids. This CDR3 is CASSFATGYEQYF. The DNA for the CDR3 is TGTGCCAGCAGTTTTGCCACGGGCTACGAGCAGTACTTC.

The chain is built from TRBV5-1 and TRBJ2-5; TRBD2 agrees at 7 bases. This CDR3 has 16 amino acids. V dropped 0 bases and J dropped 2; count of bases not matched to a gene: 7. Germline-derived CDR1 and CDR2 are SGHRS and YFSETQ. CDR3 nucleotides: TGCGCCAGCAGCTTGGGAGTGTCTAGCGGTCAAGAGACCCAGTACTTC. It specifies CASSLGVSSGQETQYF.

The rearrangement joins TRBV5-4 to TRBJ2-7; 11 nucleotides align to TRBD2. This CDR3 comprises 14 residues. V was clipped by 2 bases and J by 6 bases; unmatched bases: 4. The germline gives CDR1 SGHNT, CDR2 YYREEE (reference sequence). In DNA form, the CDR3 reads TGTGCCAGCAGCTTTAGCGGGAGGGCCGCCGAGCAGTACTTC. Encoded protein: CASSFSGRAAEQYF.

The genes are TRBV4-3 and TRBJ2-1; 7 nucleotides match TRBD2. Germline values: CDR1 LGHNA, CDR2 YSLEER. V shed 4 bases and J 6 bases; nucleotides not matched to a gene: 9. This CDR3 is 15 amino acids long. The CDR3 region is CASSRGTLAANEQFF. Written as DNA, the CDR3 is TGCGCCAGCAGCCGGGGGACTCTAGCGGCCAATGAGCAGTTCTTC.

V usage is TRBV27 and J usage is TRBJ2-3; TRBD2 agrees at 10 bases. Losses at the gene ends were 3 bases for V and 6 bases for J; bases not matched to a gene: 3. The length of the CDR3 is 14 residues. CDR1 is MNHEY and CDR2 is SMNVEV in the germline V gene (reference sequence). CDR3 residues: CASSLIAGGDTQYF. CDR3 sequence (DNA): TGTGCCAGCAGTTTGATAGCGGGAGGCGATACGCAGTATTTT.

The chain joins TRBV12-3 or TRBV12-4 to TRBJ2-1; D is undetermined. CDR3 length equals 11 residues. Between the trimmed V and J ends, which lost 3 bases and 9 bases, there was a span of 6 bases. The CDR3 loop is CASSFLGEQFF. As DNA, the CDR3 is TGTGCCAGCAGTTTCCTCGGTGAGCAGTTCTTC.

This rearrangement joins TRBV30 to TRBJ2-3, with 11 bases that match TRBD2. J lost 1 base, V lost 3 bases, and 0 bases had no gene match. This CDR3 spans 14 amino acids. Germline assignment: CDR1 GTSNPN and CDR2 SVGIG (reference sequence). CDR3 sequence (DNA): TGTGCCTGGAGACTAGCGGGAGGCACAGATACGCAGTATTTT. It codes for CAWRLAGGTDTQYF.

The rearrangement uses TRBV7-7 and TRBJ2-1; 7 bases match TRBD1. The CDR3 is made up of 14 amino acids. The junction had 4 bases not matched to a gene; V was cut back by 2 bases and J by 6 bases. The germline gives CDR1 SSHAT, CDR2 FNYEAQ (reference sequence). CDR3 protein: CASSLQGQSNEQFF. Written as DNA, the CDR3 is TGTGCCAGCAGCTTACAGGGACAGAGCAATGAGCAGTTCTTC.

V is TRBV10-3 and J is TRBJ1-2, with D maybe TRBD1 (6 bases). Germline CDR1 ENHRY, CDR2 SYGVKD. The V end was cut by 6 bases, the J end by 1 base, with 21 bases between. CDR3 length: 17 amino acids. The CDR3 spells CAIRGSTQGGGNYGYTF. DNA of the CDR3: TGTGCCATCAGGGGGTCTACACAGGGTGGGGGTAACTATGGCTACACCTTC.

This clone has just a few counts. The chain couples TRBV7-2 to TRBJ1-3; 7 positions match TRBD1. The CDR3 contains 16 residues. Germline V lookup: CDR1 SGHTA, CDR2 FQGNSA. Losses at the gene ends were 5 bases for V and 0 bases for J; bases not matched to a gene: 7. CDR3 sequence: CASSKGQVRSGNTIYF. The CDR3 DNA reads TGTGCCAGCAGCAAAGGACAGGTCCGCTCTGGAAACACCATATATTTT.

The chain uses TRBV11-3 and TRBJ1-1, with D possibly TRBD1 on 5 matching bases. The length of the CDR3 is 12 residues. Germline V gene data show CDR1 as SGHNT and CDR2 as YENEEA. Trimming shortened V by 8 bases and J by 4 bases, and 11 bases separated the two germline ends. In DNA, the CDR3 is TGTGCCAGCGGAACGGGACTCACTGAAGCTTTCTTT. Translated: CASGTGLTEAFF.

V usage is TRBV29-1 and J usage is TRBJ2-7, with 9 bases lining up with TRBD2. V shed 3 bases, J shed 4 bases, and the junction held 10 bases outside the gene matches. Germline V gene sequence: CDR1 SQVTM, CDR2 ANQGSEA. The CDR3 spans 15 residues. CDR3 DNA: TGCAGCGTTGAGGCATTAGCGGGAGTTTTGTACGAGCAGTACTTC. It yields the protein CSVEALAGVLYEQYF.

The chain recombines TRBV27 with TRBJ2-7; 9 bases fit TRBD2. With 5 bases clipped from V and 6 bases from J, the junction kept 8 bases outside the gene matches. CDR1 and CDR2 from the germline V gene are MNHEY and SMNVEV (reference sequence). CDR3 length: 14 amino acids. Here the CDR3 reads CASSGRTSASEQYF. The CDR3 DNA reads as TGTGCCAGCAGTGGGCGGACTAGCGCCTCCGAGCAGTACTTC.